This T cell receptor (beta chain) is from a study of cytomegalovirus exposure and HLA in healthy donors. Turning to the study itself: Earlier work reported about 110 million unique TCR beta sequences from some 170 million T cells.

Per the germline V gene, CDR1 is SGHNT and CDR2 is YENEEA. The CDR3 runs to 16 residues. J lost 8 bases, V lost 5 bases, and 16 bases had no gene match. Study results and caveats: Evidence from a later analysis indicated that most CMV-associated TCR beta chains looked HLA-restricted. The study labeled 164 TCR beta chains cytomegalovirus-associated. Reportedly, fewer N-insertions than the roughly 700-donor mean appeared in an Asian-associated ancestry cluster in a later analysis.

The study ran its PCR with 60 Vbeta and 13 Jbeta primers. TCRdb keeps only in-frame clones here, not all; method: immunoSEQ multiplex PCR. The sample has around 170,000 clones; approximately 79% are singletons. Turning to this clone: Its antigen is as yet unknown.

The TCR sequence derives from a man in his forties or fifties in good health and CMV-seropositive. The chain carries TRBV11-3 and TRBJ1-2; 8 nucleotides align to TRBD1. Sequencing was done on a sample of PBMCs. The CDR3 here is CASSKRFSRGHEGYTF. The CDR3 bases are TGTGCCAGCAGCAAAAGGTTTAGCAGGGGGCATGAGGGCTACACCTTC.